These 16 T cell receptor beta chains were all obtained from the same sample, sequenced in a study of blood T cells in healthy people across ages. Primed by a sample-barcoded 5' primer and a J-beta primer mix, a second PCR proceeded for about 6 to 11 cycles. TCRdb analysed the 5' RACE reads with MiXCR anew, one entry per CDR3 protein. Here the sample spans 700,000 or so distinct CDR3 sequences, about 43% being singletons. What was sequenced was blood. The source of these receptors is a man at least 80 years old in good health.

As for this clonotype: Mismatch with germline at one junction end may stem from a read error. The chain carries TRBV14 and TRBJ2-7; D gene ambiguous. The CDR3 is 15 amino acids. The germline V gene has CDR1 SGHDN and CDR2 FVKESK. CDR3 in amino acids: CASSQGLDPPYEQYF. The CDR3 DNA follows: TGTGCCAGCAGCCAAGGGCTTGACCCGCCCTATGAGCAGTACTTC.

As to this clonotype: At one end, the junction sequence differs from germline, possibly due to a read error. The CDR3 bases are TGTGCCGGCAGCTGGACAGGGGGGAGCACAGATACGCAGTATTTT. Protein product: CAGSWTGGSTDTQYF. The chain carries TRBV2 and TRBJ2-3; 10 nucleotides match TRBD1. This CDR3 has 15 residues. Germline V gene sequence: CDR1 SNHLY, CDR2 FYNNEI.

The V and J genes are TRBV15 and TRBJ2-2; weak D call: TRBD1 (6 bases). Germline CDR1 is LNHNV and CDR2 is YYDKDF (reference sequence). Between the trimmed V and J ends, which lost 0 bases and 5 bases, there was a span of 13 bases. CDR3 length: 16 amino acids. The CDR3: CATSRDGTGLTGELFF. The CDR3 DNA sequence: TGTGCCACCAGCAGAGATGGAACAGGGTTAACCGGGGAGCTGTTTTTT.

The rearrangement links TRBV5-8 to TRBJ2-3; a weak D match, TRBD2 (5 bases). V was trimmed by 4 bases and J by 2 bases, leaving 14 bases between them. Per the germline V gene, CDR1 is SGHTS and CDR2 is YDEGEE. The CDR3 is 15 residues long. DNA for the CDR3: TGTGCCAGCAGCCGAACTCGGGGAGTCACAGATACGCAGTATTTT. As protein: CASSRTRGVTDTQYF.

As to this clonotype: Germline and junction disagree at one end, which may indicate a read error. The rearrangement uses TRBV7-7 and TRBJ2-1, with 7 bases lining up with TRBD2. The CDR3 runs to 15 residues. CDR1 is SSHAT and CDR2 is FNYEAQ in the germline V gene (reference sequence). The CDR3, as DNA: TGTGCCAGCAGCCTAGCGGCAACGGGGGTCAATGAGCAGTTCTTC. Translation gives CASSLAATGVNEQFF.

J is TRBJ2-1 and V is TRBV12-3 or TRBV12-4; maybe TRBD2 (6 bases). Trimming cost V 5 bases and J 4 bases, with 15 bases left between them. The CDR3 extends over 15 amino acids. The CDR3 loop reads CASSRLAGTYNEQFF. The DNA of the CDR3 is TGTGCCAGCAGTCGCCTGGCGGGAACTTACAATGAGCAGTTCTTC.

The chain links TRBV4-3 to TRBJ2-3; D may be TRBD1 or TRBD2 (5 bases each). Trimming pared 2 bases from V and 2 bases from J, leaving 14 bases between. There are 16 residues in the CDR3. Germline V gives CDR1 LGHNA, CDR2 YSLEER. CDR3 DNA: TGCGCCAGCAGCCAATTGGCCGGGGCATTCACAGATACGCAGTATTTT. Protein product: CASSQLAGAFTDTQYF.

The chain links TRBV6-2 or TRBV6-3 to TRBJ2-1, with D perhaps TRBD1 (5 bases). CDR1 and CDR2 from the germline V gene are MNHEY and SVGEGT. There are 14 residues in the CDR3. Between the trimmed V and J ends, which lost 6 bases and 10 bases, there was a span of 19 bases. The CDR3 DNA reads TGTGCCAGCAGGTTCAGGGCTGTTATTAAGGAGCAGTTCTTC. Amino acid sequence: CASRFRAVIKEQFF.

With regard to this clonotype: A read error may explain this, as a much larger clone is one base away. The V gene is TRBV20-1, the J gene TRBJ2-7, with D unclear. Germline V CDR1 and CDR2: DFQATT, SNEGSKA (reference sequence). The V end was cut by 4 bases, the J end by 7 bases, with 14 bases between. The CDR3 totals 12 residues. This CDR3 reads CSAKGDLNEQYF. The CDR3 region has the DNA TGCAGTGCTAAAGGAGATCTCAATGAGCAGTACTTC.

This clonotype was observed at least ten times. CDR3 residues: CSARVEFGDTQYF. The CDR3 region has the DNA TGCAGTGCTAGAGTGGAGTTCGGAGATACGCAGTATTTT. The chain links TRBV20-1 to TRBJ2-3; D gene unclear. The length of the CDR3 is 13 residues. The V and J ends lost 1 base and 5 bases respectively, with 10 bases between them. CDR1 DFQATT and CDR2 SNEGSKA come from the germline V gene (reference sequence).

This clonotype has at least ten counts. The rearrangement joins TRBV6-2 or TRBV6-3 to TRBJ2-1; D gene unclear. The CDR3 extends over 12 amino acids. The germline V and J ends were trimmed by 4 bases and 8 bases, with 9 bases remaining between them. CDR1 is MNHEY and CDR2 is SVGEGT in the germline V gene. Written as DNA, the CDR3 is TGTGCCAGCAGTTGGAGTACGTATGAGCAGTTCTTC. Translated: CASSWSTYEQFF.

The rearrangement links TRBV20-1 to TRBJ1-6; TRBD1 matches 9 bases. The CDR3 is made up of 14 amino acids. V lost 3 bases and J lost 9; bases outside the gene matches: 6. Per the germline V gene, CDR1 is DFQATT and CDR2 is SNEGSKA (reference sequence). CDR3 coding DNA: TGCAGTGCTAGGCCGGGACAGGGACCTTCACCCCTCCACTTT. Protein sequence: CSARPGQGPSPLHF.

In this sample, this clonotype turned up a few times. This chain uses TRBV7-8 with TRBJ2-3, with D tentatively TRBD1 or TRBD2 (7 bases each). Trimming removed 0 bases at V and 7 bases at J, with 23 bases between. The CDR3 totals 18 residues. CDR1 is SGHVS and CDR2 is FQNEAQ in the germline V gene. The CDR3 region has the DNA TGTGCCAGCAGCTTAGCGGGAGGGGCAGGGGGTAATAGAAATACGCAGTATTTT. This encodes CASSLAGGAGGNRNTQYF. Full variable domain (outside the CDR3, taken from reference TRBV7-8 and TRBJ2-3): GAGVSQSPRYKVAKRGQDVALRCDPISGHVSLFWYQQALGQGPEFLTYFQNEAQLDKSGLPSDRFFAERPEGSVSTLKIQRTQQEDSAVYLCASSLAGGAGGNRNTQYFGPGTRLTVL.

The J gene is TRBJ2-7, the V gene TRBV15; possibly TRBD2 for D (6 bases). Trimming took off 4 bases at V and 0 bases at J, with 13 bases between the two ends. The CDR3 runs to 15 residues. The germline V gene encodes CDR1 LNHNV and CDR2 YYDKDF (reference sequence). DNA for the CDR3: TGTGCCACCAGCACGGGACTTCAGAGCTCCTACGAGCAGTACTTC. This codes for CATSTGLQSSYEQYF. The full variable domain, completed using reference TRBV15 and TRBJ2-7, is DAMVIQNPRYQVTQFGKPVTLSCSQTLNHNVMYWYQQKSSQAPKLLFHYYDKDFNNEADTPDNFQSRRPNTSFCFLDIRSPGLGDTAMYLCATSTGLQSSYEQYFGPGTRLTVT.

This clonotype has just a few counts. A read error may be the cause here, since a much bigger clone is one base away. The rearrangement uses TRBV7-3 and TRBJ1-2, with a possible D match to TRBD1 (5 bases). Germline CDR1 is SGHTA and CDR2 is FQGTGA. There are 13 residues in the CDR3. Trimming cost V 5 bases and J 4 bases, with 11 bases left between them. CDR3 DNA: TGTGCCAGCAGCGTTTCCGGGACCTATGGCTACACCTTC. Residues: CASSVSGTYGYTF.

There are a few counts of this clonotype. The V and J genes are TRBV7-2 and TRBJ2-5; the D is unclear. This CDR3 comprises 17 residues. V was cut by 3 bases and J by 1 base, with 18 bases left in between. CDR1 is SGHTA, CDR2 FQGNSA, per germline. In nucleotides, the CDR3 is TGTGCCAGCAGCTTGGCTGGGCGCACCGGCCGCCAAGAGACCCAGTACTTC. This sequence encodes CASSLAGRTGRQETQYF.